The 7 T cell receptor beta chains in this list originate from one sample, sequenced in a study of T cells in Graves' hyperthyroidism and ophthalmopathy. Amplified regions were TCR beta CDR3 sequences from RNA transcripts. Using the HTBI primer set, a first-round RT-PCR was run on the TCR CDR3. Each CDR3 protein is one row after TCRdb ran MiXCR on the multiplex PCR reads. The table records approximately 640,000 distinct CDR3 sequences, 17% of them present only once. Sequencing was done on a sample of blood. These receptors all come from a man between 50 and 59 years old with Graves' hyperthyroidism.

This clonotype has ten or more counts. CDR3 loop: CAIRDITYEQYF. For the CDR3, the DNA is TGTGCCATCAGGGACATTACCTACGAGCAGTACTTC. This chain joins TRBV10-3 and TRBJ2-7, with D perhaps matching TRBD1 (5 bases). Germline-derived CDR1 and CDR2 are ENHRY and SYGVKD. V was pared by 6 bases and J by 2 bases, with 8 bases between. The length of the CDR3 is 12 residues.

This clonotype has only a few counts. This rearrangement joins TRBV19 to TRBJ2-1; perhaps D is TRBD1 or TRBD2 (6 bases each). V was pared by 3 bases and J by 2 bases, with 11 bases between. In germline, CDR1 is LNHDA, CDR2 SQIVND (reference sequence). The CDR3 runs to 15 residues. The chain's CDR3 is CASSIQGGTYNEQFF. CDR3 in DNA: TGTGCCAGTAGTATTCAAGGGGGGACCTACAATGAGCAGTTCTTC.

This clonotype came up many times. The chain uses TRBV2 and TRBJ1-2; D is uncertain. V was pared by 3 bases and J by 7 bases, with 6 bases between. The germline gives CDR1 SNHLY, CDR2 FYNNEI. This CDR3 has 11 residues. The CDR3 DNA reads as TGTGCCAGCAGTGACTGGGGTGGCTACACCTTC. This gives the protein CASSDWGGYTF.

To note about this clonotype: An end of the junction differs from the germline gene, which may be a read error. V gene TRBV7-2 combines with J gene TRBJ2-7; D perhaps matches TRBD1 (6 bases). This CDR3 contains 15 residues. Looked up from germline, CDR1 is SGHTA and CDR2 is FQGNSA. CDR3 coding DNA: TGTGCCAGCAGCTCAAGCCACAGGGATAGGGACGAGCAGTCCTTC. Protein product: CASSSSHRDRDEQSF.

As DNA, the CDR3 is TGTGCCAGTAGTATTATAAGCGGGCTTTACAATGAGCAGTTCTTC. The encoded protein is CASSIISGLYNEQFF. The V and J genes are TRBV19 and TRBJ2-1; D possibly corresponds to TRBD2 (6 bases). CDR1 is LNHDA, CDR2 SQIVND, per germline (reference sequence). Trimming pared 3 bases from V and 4 bases from J, leaving 13 bases between. This CDR3 comprises 15 residues.

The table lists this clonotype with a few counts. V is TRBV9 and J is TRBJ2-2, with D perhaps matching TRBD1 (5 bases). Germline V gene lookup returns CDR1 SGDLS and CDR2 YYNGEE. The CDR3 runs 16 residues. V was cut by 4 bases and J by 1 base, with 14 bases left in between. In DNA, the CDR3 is TGTGCCAGCAGCTACAACAAGGGGATGAACACCGGGGAGCTGTTTTTT. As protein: CASSYNKGMNTGELFF. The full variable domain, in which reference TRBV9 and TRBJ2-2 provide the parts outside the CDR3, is DSGVTQTPKHLITATGQRVTLRCSPRSGDLSVYWYQQSLDQGLQFLIQYYNGEERAKGNILERFSAQQFPDLHSELNLSSLELGDSALYFCASSYNKGMNTGELFFGEGSRLTVL.

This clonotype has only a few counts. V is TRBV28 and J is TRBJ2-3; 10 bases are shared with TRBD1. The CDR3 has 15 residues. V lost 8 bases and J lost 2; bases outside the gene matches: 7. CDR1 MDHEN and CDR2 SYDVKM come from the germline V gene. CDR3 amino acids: CASLPGQGYTDTQYF. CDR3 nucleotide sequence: TGTGCCAGCCTTCCGGGACAGGGGTACACAGATACGCAGTATTTT.